The 25 T cell receptor beta chains in this list originate from one sample, sequenced in a study of CD8 T cells in Susac syndrome. With random hexamers, reverse transcription was performed on about 0.5 to 1 ug of RNA. MiXCR, applied by TCRdb to the immunoSEQ multiplex PCR reads, yields one record per CDR3 protein. This sample has roughly 190,000 distinct CDR3 sequences, with roughly 94% found just once. Sequencing was done on a sample of CD4+ T cells from PBMCs. Receptors originate from a human donor in good health.

The chain combines TRBV29-1 with TRBJ1-1, with TRBD1 as a possible D gene (5 bases). V lost 4 bases and J lost 0, with 18 bases in between. This CDR3 has 16 amino acids. Germline V lookup: CDR1 SQVTM, CDR2 ANQGSEA. The CDR3 protein is CSVGGMGLSMNTEAFF. As DNA, the CDR3 is TGCAGCGTTGGGGGTATGGGGCTGAGTATGAACACTGAAGCTTTCTTT.

V is TRBV29-1 and J is TRBJ1-2; D is unresolved. Germline V gene lookup returns CDR1 SQVTM and CDR2 ANQGSEA. This CDR3 is built from 14 residues. The V end lost 3 bases, the J end lost 0 bases, and 11 bases lay between the germline ends. The CDR3: CSVDPTDANYGYTF. CDR3 in DNA: TGCAGCGTTGACCCCACAGACGCTAACTATGGCTACACCTTC.

This clonotype was seen once. The CDR3 region is CSVLRVGGYTF. The CDR3 DNA is TGCAGCGTTTTAAGGGTCGGTGGCTACACCTTC. The chain is built from TRBV29-1 and TRBJ1-2; D gene ambiguous. The CDR3 spans 11 residues. V lost 5 bases and J 7 bases, leaving 11 bases between the germline ends. The V gene's germline CDR1 is SQVTM and CDR2 ANQGSEA.

CDR3 sequence (DNA): TGTGCCAGCAGCCAAGTGCTAGCGGGATCCTACTACGAGCAGTACTTC. Translation gives CASSQVLAGSYYEQYF. This chain links TRBV3-1 with TRBJ2-7, with 9 bases lining up with TRBD2. Germline V lookup: CDR1 LGHDT, CDR2 YNNKEL (reference sequence). Unmatched junction bases numbered 7, after V lost 1 base and J lost 3 bases. This CDR3 region has 16 residues.

This chain joins TRBV15 and TRBJ1-3; maybe TRBD1 (6 bases). The germline V and J ends were trimmed by 4 bases and 1 base, with 8 bases remaining between them. There are 14 residues in the CDR3. Germline-derived CDR1 and CDR2 are LNHNV and YYDKDF (reference sequence). For the CDR3, the DNA is TGTGCCACCAGCAAGGGACATTCTGGAAACACCATATATTTT. Translating gives CATSKGHSGNTIYF.

The V and J genes are TRBV9 and TRBJ2-1; 8 bases match TRBD2. CDR1 is SGDLS and CDR2 is YYNGEE in the germline V gene. With V trimmed by 0 bases and J by 8 bases, 7 bases remained unmatched. The CDR3 consists of 15 residues. The CDR3, as DNA: TGTGCCAGCAGCGTAGAAGGGACTAGGGGCCATGAGCAGTTCTTC. It translates to CASSVEGTRGHEQFF. The variable domain in full, completed from reference TRBV9 and TRBJ2-1, reads DSGVTQTPKHLITATGQRVTLRCSPRSGDLSVYWYQQSLDQGLQFLIQYYNGEERAKGNILERFSAQQFPDLHSELNLSSLELGDSALYFCASSVEGTRGHEQFFGPGTRLTVL.

This chain uses TRBV20-1 with TRBJ2-5; TRBD1 matches at 8 bases. The CDR3 loop spans 14 amino acids. V shed 6 bases and J 1 base; nucleotides not matched to a gene: 7. Per the germline V gene, CDR1 is DFQATT and CDR2 is SNEGSKA (reference sequence). The DNA for the CDR3 is TGCAGTGCCTACAGACAGGGGCTCCAAGAGACCCAGTACTTC. It encodes CSAYRQGLQETQYF.

The V call is TRBV6-6, the J call TRBJ2-7; D is uncertain. The CDR3 runs to 12 residues. V lost 6 bases, J lost 2 bases, and 8 bases lay in between. Germline CDR1 MNHNY, CDR2 SVGAGI (reference sequence). The CDR3 region is CASRKSPYEQYF. As DNA, the CDR3 is TGTGCCAGCAGAAAATCTCCCTACGAGCAGTACTTC.

In this sample, this clonotype turned up once. The J gene is TRBJ2-5, the V gene TRBV29-1; no firm D call. This CDR3 contains 9 residues. Trimming stripped 3 bases from V and 5 bases from J, with 1 base between. The germline gives CDR1 SQVTM, CDR2 ANQGSEA. The CDR3 sequence is CSVDETQYF. The CDR3 DNA sequence: TGCAGCGTTGATGAGACCCAGTACTTC.

The chain links TRBV19 to TRBJ2-3, with 7 nucleotides matching TRBD2. Per germline, CDR1 LNHDA and CDR2 SQIVND (reference sequence). V shed 9 bases, J shed 0 bases, and the junction held 3 bases outside the gene matches. The CDR3 extends over 13 amino acids. CDR3 sequence: CASGTKSTDTQYF. The CDR3 DNA sequence: TGTGCCAGCGGGACTAAAAGCACAGATACGCAGTATTTT.

This clonotype was seen a few times. V is TRBV12-3 or TRBV12-4 and J is TRBJ1-5, with a weak D call TRBD1 (5 bases). The CDR3 contains 12 residues. V was clipped by 5 bases and J by 6 bases, with 8 bases between them. DNA of the CDR3: TGTGCCAGCAGTCGGGGCGGTCAGCCCCAGCATTTT. The encoded protein is CASSRGGQPQHF.

The CDR3 DNA reads as TGCGCCAGCAGCTTGGCCCCGGGACAGTACTACGAGCAGTACTTC. Translating it yields CASSLAPGQYYEQYF. The J gene is TRBJ2-7, the V gene TRBV5-1; 7 positions match TRBD1. From germline, CDR1 is SGHRS and CDR2 YFSETQ. This CDR3 contains 15 residues. The junction had 6 bases not matched to a gene; V was cut back by 0 bases and J by 3 bases. Looking up the rest from reference TRBV5-1 and TRBJ2-7 gives the full variable domain: KAGVTQTPRYLIKTRGQQVTLSCSPISGHRSVSWYQQTPGQGLQFLFEYFSETQRNKGNFPGRFSGRQFSNSRSEMNVSTLELGDSALYLCASSLAPGQYYEQYFGPGTRLTVT.

The chain links TRBV30 to TRBJ2-1, with TRBD2 identical over 7 bases. The CDR3 extends over 15 amino acids. Germline V gene data show CDR1 as GTSNPN and CDR2 as SVGIG (reference sequence). V gave up 5 bases and J gave up 8 bases; unmatched junction bases: 15. This CDR3 is CAWSLVGGSIYEQFF. The CDR3 nucleotides read TGTGCCTGGTCCCTGGTGGGGGGGTCTATCTATGAGCAGTTCTTC.

The CDR3 spells CAWSEDTQYF. The CDR3, as DNA: TGTGCCTGGAGTGAAGATACGCAGTATTTT. The gene calls are TRBV30 and TRBJ2-3; D call uncertain. The CDR3 is 10 amino acids. Trimming left V 1 base short and J 5 bases short, with 1 base between. Germline CDR1 is GTSNPN and CDR2 is SVGIG (reference sequence).

This clonotype was detected only once. V gene TRBV29-1 combines with J gene TRBJ1-2; D is undetermined. The CDR3 runs to 12 residues. CDR1 is SQVTM, CDR2 ANQGSEA, per germline. The V and J ends lost 4 bases and 6 bases respectively, with 12 bases between them. The CDR3 region is CSVVVDLHGYTF. For the CDR3, the DNA is TGCAGCGTTGTCGTTGACTTGCATGGCTACACCTTC.

The chain recombines TRBV6-1 with TRBJ2-7, with D unresolved. Trimming took 6 bases from V and 7 from J, leaving 10 bases between them. The length of the CDR3 is 11 residues. Germline loops: CDR1 MNHNS, CDR2 SASEGT. The CDR3 DNA reads TGTGCCAGCAGCCCTTCCTTGGAGCAGTACTTC. Encoded protein: CASSPSLEQYF.

The rearrangement uses TRBV11-2 and TRBJ2-7; D is uncertain. The CDR3 covers 16 residues. The germline V and J ends were trimmed by 0 bases and 3 bases, with 15 bases remaining between them. Germline lookup yields CDR1 SGHAT and CDR2 FQNNGV. Written as DNA, the CDR3 is TGTGCCAGCAGCTTAGATCTTAGCCTAGTCCTCTACGAGCAGTACTTC. As protein: CASSLDLSLVLYEQYF.

This clonotype was observed once. The chain employs TRBV28 and TRBJ2-2; D not certain. V lost 5 bases and J 5 bases, leaving 12 bases between the germline ends. CDR1 is MDHEN and CDR2 is SYDVKM in the germline V gene. The CDR3 loop spans 14 amino acids. CDR3 nucleotides: TGTGCCAGCAGTGGGGATGACCCAACCGGGGAGCTGTTTTTT. It yields the protein CASSGDDPTGELFF.

V usage is TRBV20-1 and J usage is TRBJ1-1, with D perhaps TRBD1 (6 bases). The V end was cut by 7 bases, the J end by 6 bases, with 18 bases between. The length of the CDR3 is 13 residues. Germline values: CDR1 DFQATT, CDR2 SNEGSKA (reference sequence). CDR3 protein: CSVTIWRGPEAFF. The CDR3 bases are TGCAGTGTCACGATCTGGCGGGGGCCTGAAGCTTTCTTT.

The CDR3 reads CSARGLTDTQYF. CDR3 DNA: TGCAGTGCTAGAGGCCTCACAGATACGCAGTATTTT. The rearrangement uses TRBV20-1 and TRBJ2-3; D remains unclear. Trimming stripped 1 base from V and 2 bases from J, with 4 bases between. The CDR3 length is 12 residues. Germline V CDR1 and CDR2: DFQATT, SNEGSKA (reference sequence).

The rearrangement joins TRBV27 to TRBJ1-1; TRBD1 might be the D (5 bases). The germline V gene has CDR1 MNHEY and CDR2 SMNVEV (reference sequence). The V end lost 1 base, the J end lost 1 base, and 10 bases lay between the germline ends. The CDR3 totals 15 residues. CDR3 residues: CASSLFGGRNTEAFF. CDR3 nucleotide sequence: TGTGCCAGCAGTTTATTCGGGGGAAGGAACACTGAAGCTTTCTTT.

This clonotype has only one observation. This chain links TRBV7-9 with TRBJ1-2; D not resolved. Germline lookup yields CDR1 SEHNR and CDR2 FQNEAQ (reference sequence). V was trimmed by 6 bases and J by 5 bases, leaving 19 bases between them. The CDR3 is made up of 15 amino acids. CDR3 sequence: CASSSDLTFPYGYTF. As DNA, the CDR3 is TGTGCCAGCAGTTCTGATTTGACTTTCCCGTATGGCTACACCTTC.

The gene calls are TRBV30 and TRBJ2-7; either TRBD1 or TRBD2 may fit D (5 bases each). CDR3 length equals 17 residues. In germline, CDR1 is GTSNPN, CDR2 SVGIG (reference sequence). With 3 bases removed from V and 0 bases from J, the gap between germline ends came to 21 bases. The CDR3 reads CAWSDPRGRYSSYEQYF. The CDR3 DNA is TGTGCCTGGAGCGACCCGAGGGGAAGGTATAGCTCCTACGAGCAGTACTTC.

For this clonotype: Given the absence of the conserved phenylalanine or tryptophan at the CDR3 end, a read error is likely. The chain couples TRBV29-1 to TRBJ2-1; 8 positions agree with TRBD2. With 4 bases clipped from V and 9 bases from J, the junction kept 8 bases outside the gene matches. Germline values: CDR1 SQVTM, CDR2 ANQGSEA. CDR3 size: 13 residues. The CDR3 reads CSVGGTRQSEQFS. DNA for the CDR3: TGCAGCGTTGGCGGGACTAGGCAGAGTGAGCAGTTCTCC.

The genes are TRBV5-1 and TRBJ2-1; 8 nucleotides match TRBD2. The CDR3 is 17 amino acids. CDR1 SGHRS and CDR2 YFSETQ come from the germline V gene. Germline trimming cut 4 bases from V and 0 bases from J; bases unmatched to any gene: 9. CDR3 nucleotide sequence: TGCGCCAGCAGCCTACCACTGGCGGGAGGCTCCTACAATGAGCAGTTCTTC. Protein product: CASSLPLAGGSYNEQFF.